The clone carrying this T cell receptor beta chain was observed many times. Its antigen is not known. Two oligonucleotides, mixed equimolar, formed the beta constant-region primer covering TRBC1 and TRBC2. A 12-nucleotide UMI and the SP2 primer were added to the cDNA 3' end by oligonucleotide ligation. TCRdb fed the UMI-ligation and nested PCR reads into MiXCR, producing one record per CDR3 protein. The data hold approximately 82,000 distinct CDR3 sequences, with 5.5% to 8.5% observed a single time. The CDR3 contains 13 residues. Germline CDR1 is DFQATT and CDR2 is SNEGSKA (reference sequence). Trimming took 0 bases from V and 9 from J, leaving 14 bases between them. The data derive from a study of naive and memory T cell subsets. Findings and limits, study-wide: Over 90% of naive TCR sequences appeared only once, unlike memory subsets. No ground truth validated the naive and memory repertoire findings.

Four subsets defined by CD45RA and CD27 were sorted after CD3, CD4, CD8 and live/dead staining. The source material was central memory CD4+ T cells from blood. J is TRBJ1-1 and V is TRBV20-1; D unclear. This TCR derives from a human donor in good health. CDR3 coding DNA: TGCAGTGCTAGAGATCGCAAGGCAGGCAAAGCTTTCTTT. Translation gives CSARDRKAGKAFF.